This T cell receptor (beta chain) was observed in a study of breast tumors, draining lymph nodes, adjacent tissues (dated by TCRdb to about 2016). Regarding the complete study: Breast cancer patients provided tumor, adjacent nontumor tissue and axillary lymph nodes, and the study compared the TCR beta repertoires across these three sources. The study was designed to assess the relationships and possible T-cell exchange between tumor, surrounding tissue and draining lymph node repertoires in human breast cancer.

Regarding this clonotype: Its cognate antigen has yet to be identified. No much larger clonotype is one base removed from it; base qualities were not supplied.

The listed sequencing device is Illumina HiSeq 2000. Multiplex PCR amplification was used to generate the TCR beta chain libraries. The amplified TCR beta chain products were analyzed by high-throughput sequencing. The raw public reads went through TCRdb reprocessing: fastp at Q25, MiXCR clone calling, in-frame beta chains kept. Rows matching on CDR3 protein sequence are summarized as one entry with the most common DNA and genes. A total of about 180,000 distinct CDR3 sequences appear in this sample, roughly a third of them only once. Around 4.5% of the sample lies in the top ten. Counted from cysteine to phenylalanine, this CDR3 has 16 amino acids. Kept here is only the CDR3 DNA, which spans 48 bases and is read in frame from base 1. Clipping removes 5 bases from V and 5 bases from J, with 10 as the unmatched junction base count. CDR1 MNHEY and CDR2 SVGEGT were looked up in the germline V gene. The axillary draining lymph nodes of breast cancer patients were the source of the lymph node samples.

The paper's findings and limits, for the study overall: The data were considered consistent with the idea that most tumor T cells come from the lymph node and then expand in tumor tissue. Tumor T-cell repertoires showed less diversity than lymph node repertoires and more diversity than nontumor tissue repertoires, and tumor T-cell repertoires showed preferential V and J gene usage. The conclusion that tumor T cells originate in lymph nodes was framed as consistent with a hypothesis rather than directly demonstrated. The similarity between tumor and nontumor tissue repertoires was significantly greater in luminal-like breast cancer than in basal-like breast cancer.

Sequencing used axillary lymph node tissue. The V and J segments used are TRBV6-2 or TRBV6-3 and TRBJ2-3; TRBD2 fits 10 bases in the junction. This TCR was sampled from a female donor with breast cancer. Some clones in this sample may be carry-over from other donors' samples. CDR3 loop: CASSGGSGGAGDTQYF. The nucleotides read TGTGCCAGCAGTGGAGGAAGCGGGGGGGCCGGAGATACGCAGTATTTT.